This T cell receptor beta chain was sequenced in a study of blood T cells in healthy people across ages. V lost 3 bases to trimming and J lost 7 bases; unmatched junction nucleotides: 11. The CDR3 length is 15 residues. Germline V gene sequence: CDR1 LNHDA, CDR2 SQIVND (reference sequence). Combining a sample-barcoded 5' primer with a J-beta primer mix, a second PCR ran for roughly 7 to 11 cycles. Each sample yielded at least 3 million CDR3-containing paired-end reads. TCRdb ran MiXCR on the 5' RACE reads and lists one entry per CDR3 protein. The table lists some 760,000 distinct CDR3 sequences, roughly 25% of them singletons. Separately, the same data were catalogued under a study of T cells of mothers and their children. This second study notes: Sequencing revealed no T cell clones that were persistent and microchimeric.

The source of this sequence is a boy aged 5 to 17 in good health. The sequenced sample consisted of blood. The rearrangement uses TRBV19 and TRBJ1-2; 7 bases are shared with TRBD1. The CDR3 loop is CASSIDRDGAGGYTF. CDR3 coding DNA: TGTGCCAGTAGTATCGACAGGGATGGGGCCGGTGGCTACACCTTC.